One sample yielded the 27 T cell receptor beta chains listed below, sequenced in a study of T cell clonotyping in hematopoietic cell transplantation. Assay: immunoSEQ multiplex PCR; the TCRdb copy retains only in-frame clones and omits some. The repertoire has about 27,000 clones, about 70% of them found once; the top ten carry about 6%. Time point here: recipient sample about 28 days before transplant, after cytoreduction. This specimen consisted of peripheral blood mononuclear cells, obtained before stem cell transplant. The origin of the receptors is a man in his fifties or sixties with myelodysplastic syndrome. Some clones in this sample may be carry-over from other donors' samples.

The chain carries TRBV2 and TRBJ2-7; D not resolved. V gave up 0 bases and J gave up 5 bases, with 2 bases separating them. There are 11 residues in the CDR3. Germline V gene lookup returns CDR1 SNHLY and CDR2 FYNNEI. CDR3 loop: CASSEADEQYF. Here the CDR3 DNA reads TGTGCCAGCAGTGAAGCCGACGAGCAGTACTTC.

The genes are TRBV6-5 and TRBJ1-6; 8 bases fit TRBD1. Germline CDR1 reads MNHEY; CDR2 reads SVGAGI. With 6 bases clipped from V and 8 bases from J, the junction kept 6 bases outside the gene matches. The CDR3 contains 14 residues. The CDR3 protein is CASRTGTGDSPLHF. The CDR3, as DNA: TGTGCCAGCAGGACCGGGACAGGAGATTCACCCCTCCACTTT.

V is TRBV7-3 and J is TRBJ2-2; D gene ambiguous. The germline V and J ends were trimmed by 5 bases and 0 bases, with 13 bases remaining between them. The CDR3 contains 16 residues. Looked up from germline, CDR1 is SGHTA and CDR2 is FQGTGA. CDR3 DNA: TGTGCCAGCAGCCCCATGGCGCCTTCGAACACCGGGGAGCTGTTTTTT. Residues: CASSPMAPSNTGELFF.

The chain combines TRBV25-1 with TRBJ2-3, with 10 bases fitting TRBD2. The CDR3 loop spans 13 amino acids. Trimming removed 8 bases from V and 6 bases from J; junction bases left unmatched: 5. Germline V CDR1 and CDR2: MGHDK, SYGVNS. The CDR3 spells CASASGGVDTQYF. CDR3 coding DNA: TGTGCCAGCGCTAGCGGGGGAGTGGATACGCAGTATTTT. Drawing the rest from reference TRBV25-1 and TRBJ2-3, the complete variable domain is EADIYQTPRYLVIGTGKKITLECSQTMGHDKMYWYQQDPGMELHLIHYSYGVNSTEKGDLSSESTVSRIRTEHFPLTLESARPSHTSQYLCASASGGVDTQYFGPGTRLTVL.

Comments on this clone: Sequence at one end of the junction differs from germline and may be a read error. The V call is TRBV2, the J call TRBJ2-4; 8 positions agree with TRBD1. The CDR3 runs 14 residues. CDR1 is SNHLY and CDR2 is FYNNEI in the germline V gene. CDR3 sequence reads: CASSLQDRDSIRYF. The CDR3 nucleotides read TGTGCCAGCAGCTTACAGGACAGGGATTCGATTCGGTACTTC. The variable domain in full, with the rest retrieved from reference TRBV2 and TRBJ2-4, is EPEVTQTPSHQVTQMGQEVILRCVPISNHLYFYWYRQILGQKVEFLVSFYNNEISEKSEIFDDQFSVERPDGSNFTLKIRSTKLEDSAMYFCASSLQDRDSIRYFGAGTRLSVL.

This chain connects TRBV5-1 to TRBJ2-1; the match to TRBD1 covers 8 bases. Germline V gene sequence: CDR1 SGHRS, CDR2 YFSETQ. The junction had 11 bases not matched to a gene; V was cut back by 4 bases and J by 8 bases. The CDR3 is 15 residues long. CDR3: CASSSTGTGFHEQFF. DNA of the CDR3: TGCGCCAGCAGCAGCACCGGGACAGGATTCCATGAGCAGTTCTTC. The whole variable domain, filled in from reference TRBV5-1 and TRBJ2-1, reads KAGVTQTPRYLIKTRGQQVTLSCSPISGHRSVSWYQQTPGQGLQFLFEYFSETQRNKGNFPGRFSGRQFSNSRSEMNVSTLELGDSALYLCASSSTGTGFHEQFFGPGTRLTVL.

V usage is TRBV28 and J usage is TRBJ2-5; tentatively, D is TRBD2 (5 bases). The CDR3 is 14 amino acids. V dropped 3 bases and J dropped 5 bases, with 13 bases sitting between them. Germline V CDR1 and CDR2: MDHEN, SYDVKM. In DNA form, the CDR3 reads TGTGCCAGCAGTTTCGGAGGTCGGCGCGAGACCCAGTACTTC. Protein: CASSFGGRRETQYF.

This rearrangement joins TRBV29-1 to TRBJ2-5; possibly TRBD2 for D (5 bases). Trimming left V 6 bases short and J 2 bases short, with 13 bases between. The length of the CDR3 is 13 residues. The V gene's germline CDR1 is SQVTM and CDR2 ANQGSEA. CDR3 nucleotide sequence: TGCAGCGTGGCCGGGAAACTTCAAGAGACCCAGTACTTC. It translates to CSVAGKLQETQYF.

This sequence joins TRBV9 and TRBJ1-1; D possibly corresponds to TRBD1 (5 bases). The ends were cut back, 0 bases at V and 7 bases at J, with 10 bases in the middle. In germline, CDR1 is SGDLS, CDR2 YYNGEE. The CDR3 is 13 amino acids. CDR3: CASSVEGTGEAFF. The CDR3 nucleotides read TGTGCCAGCAGCGTAGAAGGGACTGGTGAAGCTTTCTTT.

The chain links TRBV7-8 to TRBJ2-7, with 7 bases identical to TRBD1. The J segment lost 1 base and the V segment lost 5 bases, leaving 11 bases of the junction unmatched. There are 16 residues in the CDR3. Germline CDR1 reads SGHVS; CDR2 reads FQNEAQ. This chain's CDR3 is CASSPGPTGASYEQYF. CDR3 nucleotides: TGTGCCAGCAGCCCTGGGCCCACAGGGGCTTCCTACGAGCAGTACTTC.

V and J are TRBV28 and TRBJ2-1; D possibly corresponds to TRBD1 (6 bases). The CDR3 is 14 residues long. Per germline, CDR1 MDHEN and CDR2 SYDVKM. The CDR3 protein is CGTGRESSYNEQFF. CDR3 in DNA: TGTGGAACAGGGAGAGAGAGCTCCTACAATGAGCAGTTCTTC.

The J gene is TRBJ1-6, the V gene TRBV10-3; 7 bases align to TRBD1. The length of the CDR3 is 14 residues. V was pared by 2 bases and J by 9 bases, with 4 bases of the junction left unmatched. Germline V gives CDR1 ENHRY, CDR2 SYGVKD. The CDR3 is CAISEQAGGSPLHF. Written as DNA, the CDR3 is TGTGCCATCAGTGAGCAGGCAGGGGGTTCACCCCTCCACTTT.

The chain links TRBV4-2 to TRBJ2-1, with a possible D match to TRBD2 (5 bases). Germline V gives CDR1 LGHNA, CDR2 YNFKEQ. The CDR3 has 16 amino acids. Trimming pared 2 bases from V and 2 bases from J, leaving 13 bases between. The CDR3 sequence is CASSQLGSVAYNEQFF. The DNA for the CDR3 is TGTGCCAGCAGCCAACTTGGGAGCGTTGCCTACAATGAGCAGTTCTTC.

The rearrangement uses TRBV28 and TRBJ1-5; tentative D call: TRBD1 (6 bases). CDR3 length equals 15 residues. The germline gives CDR1 MDHEN, CDR2 SYDVKM. Between the trimmed V and J ends, which lost 5 bases and 7 bases, there was a span of 18 bases. The CDR3 is CASSSSDRYVQPQHF. As DNA, the CDR3 is TGTGCCAGCAGTAGTAGCGACAGGTATGTCCAGCCCCAGCATTTT. Variable domain in full (rest from reference TRBV28 and TRBJ1-5): DVKVTQSSRYLVKRTGEKVFLECVQDMDHENMFWYRQDPGLGLRLIYFSYDVKMKEKGDIPEGYSVSREKKERFSLILESASTNQTSMYLCASSSSDRYVQPQHFGDGTRLSIL.

The V call is TRBV6-5, the J call TRBJ1-2; D gene ambiguous. Trimming took 7 bases from V and 2 from J, leaving 8 bases between them. Germline values: CDR1 MNHEY, CDR2 SVGAGI. The CDR3 extends over 12 amino acids. CDR3 in amino acids: CASKEGNYGYTF. CDR3 nucleotide sequence: TGTGCCAGCAAAGAAGGGAACTATGGCTACACCTTC.

V is TRBV5-6 and J is TRBJ2-2, with D unresolved. This CDR3 has 13 amino acids. Germline V gives CDR1 SGHDT, CDR2 YYEEEE. V was cut by 5 bases and J by 4 bases, with 9 bases left in between. CDR3 DNA: TGTGCCAGCAGGATCTGGGCCACCGGGGAGCTGTTTTTT. Translating it yields CASRIWATGELFF.

This sequence joins TRBV27 and TRBJ2-7; 7 bases map to TRBD2. The trim removed 6 bases at V and 7 bases at J, leaving 6 bases unmatched. This CDR3 region has 12 residues. The V gene's germline CDR1 is MNHEY and CDR2 SMNVEV (reference sequence). The CDR3 nucleotides are TGTGCCAGCAGCAGACTAGCTGGTGAGCAGTACTTC. It specifies CASSRLAGEQYF.

This chain joins TRBV25-1 and TRBJ1-6, with D hard to call. Trimming took 6 bases from V and 8 from J, leaving 20 bases between them. The CDR3 spans 16 residues. The V gene's germline CDR1 is MGHDK and CDR2 SYGVNS. The CDR3 DNA sequence: TGTGCCAGCAGGGAACCGGGTCCTAACCCTTATTCACCCCTCCACTTT. Protein: CASREPGPNPYSPLHF.

The chain is built from TRBV29-1 and TRBJ1-2, with unresolved D. The CDR3 length is 13 residues. V was cut by 3 bases and J by 4 bases, with 12 bases left in between. Germline-derived CDR1 and CDR2 are SQVTM and ANQGSEA. The CDR3 bases are TGCAGCGTTGAGCCTCAAGAGGCCTATGGCTACACCTTC. Translating it yields CSVEPQEAYGYTF.

CDR3 region: CAWSVNWGTDTQYF. The CDR3 nucleotides are TGTGCCTGGAGTGTAAACTGGGGCACAGATACGCAGTATTTT. This chain uses TRBV30 with TRBJ2-3; D remains ambiguous. CDR3 size: 14 residues. Germline V CDR1 and CDR2: GTSNPN, SVGIG (reference sequence). Trimming cost V 0 bases and J 1 base, with 8 bases left between them.

The J gene is TRBJ2-3, the V gene TRBV30; D is perhaps TRBD1 (5 bases). Trimming removed 2 bases at V and 0 bases at J, with 9 bases between. CDR3 length: 14 amino acids. Germline V gives CDR1 GTSNPN, CDR2 SVGIG (reference sequence). The CDR3 DNA reads TGTGCCTGGAGTAGGGGCCTGAGCACAGATACGCAGTATTTT. Translating it yields CAWSRGLSTDTQYF.

This chain connects TRBV11-2 to TRBJ1-1, with no clear D. Trimming pared 5 bases from V and 5 bases from J, leaving 12 bases between. The CDR3 length is 13 residues. Germline assignment: CDR1 SGHAT and CDR2 FQNNGV. The CDR3 is CASSPLVRTEAFF. The CDR3 nucleotides read TGTGCCAGCAGCCCTCTGGTAAGGACTGAAGCTTTCTTT.

The J gene is TRBJ2-5, the V gene TRBV30; 7 bases match TRBD2. Germline V lookup: CDR1 GTSNPN, CDR2 SVGIG (reference sequence). This CDR3 is 13 amino acids long. V gave up 3 bases and J gave up 5 bases; unmatched junction bases: 6. The CDR3 sequence: CAWSGRNKETQYF. The CDR3 DNA reads TGTGCCTGGAGCGGGAGGAATAAGGAGACCCAGTACTTC.

The V gene is TRBV15, the J gene TRBJ2-7, with D maybe TRBD1 (6 bases). The CDR3 loop spans 14 amino acids. The germline V gene has CDR1 LNHNV and CDR2 YYDKDF (reference sequence). Trimming cost V 5 bases and J 2 bases, with 13 bases left between them. This CDR3 is CATSRKQGTYEQYF. DNA of the CDR3: TGTGCCACCAGCCGTAAACAGGGAACCTACGAGCAGTACTTC.

V is TRBV28 and J is TRBJ2-2; 10 bases fit TRBD2. Germline loops: CDR1 MDHEN, CDR2 SYDVKM. The CDR3 spans 18 residues. Trimming cost V 2 bases and J 1 base; bases outside gene matches: 7. The CDR3 nucleotides read TGTGCCAGCAGTTTACCCCTACCTAGCGGGGGGAACACCGGGGAGCTGTTTTTT. Translation: CASSLPLPSGGNTGELFF.

V gene TRBV6-5 combines with J gene TRBJ2-5; a weak D match, TRBD2 (6 bases). V was clipped by 7 bases and J by 7 bases, with 16 bases between them. From germline, CDR1 is MNHEY and CDR2 SVGAGI. This CDR3 has 13 amino acids. For the CDR3, the DNA is TGTGCCAGCACCCCCCGGGGGACGGGGACCCAGTACTTC. Protein product: CASTPRGTGTQYF.

V gene TRBV20-1 combines with J gene TRBJ2-7; a possible D gene is TRBD1 (5 bases). The CDR3 covers 11 residues. CDR1 is DFQATT, CDR2 SNEGSKA, per germline (reference sequence). V lost 4 bases and J lost 3, with 7 bases in between. The CDR3 nucleotides read TGCAGTGCTACGCAGGGCTACGAGCAGTACTTC. Translation: CSATQGYEQYF.